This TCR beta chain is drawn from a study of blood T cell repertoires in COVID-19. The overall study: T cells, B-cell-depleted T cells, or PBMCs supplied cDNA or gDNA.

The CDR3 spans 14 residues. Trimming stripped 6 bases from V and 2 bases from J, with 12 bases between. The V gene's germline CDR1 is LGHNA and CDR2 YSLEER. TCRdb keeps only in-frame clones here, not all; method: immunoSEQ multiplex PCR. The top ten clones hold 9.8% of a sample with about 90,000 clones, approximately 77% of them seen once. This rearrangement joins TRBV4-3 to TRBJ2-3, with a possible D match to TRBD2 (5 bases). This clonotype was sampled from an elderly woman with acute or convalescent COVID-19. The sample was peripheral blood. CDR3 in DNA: TGCGCCAGCAGGCCCGGACTTAACACAGATACGCAGTATTTT. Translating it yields CASRPGLNTDTQYF.